This T cell receptor (beta chain) was identified in a study of blood T cell repertoires in COVID-19. As for this clone: One end of the junction fails to match germline, which may point to a read error.

Profiling relied on immunoSEQ multiplex PCR, and the TCRdb table lists in-frame clones only, not all of them. There are approximately 96,000 clones in the sample; roughly nine tenths occur only once, and under 2% lies in the top ten. Germline-derived CDR1 and CDR2 are SSHAT and FNYEAQ (reference sequence). This CDR3 spans 14 amino acids. The rearrangement uses TRBV7-7 and TRBJ2-1; 10 bases align to TRBD1. This receptor was identified in a man between 60 and 75 years old with acute or convalescent COVID-19. Sequencing used peripheral blood. The CDR3 loop is CASSLTGGRGEQFF. CDR3 nucleotides: TGTGCTAGCAGCCTGACAGGGGGCAGGGGTGAGCAGTTCTTC.